The present TCR beta chain was sequenced within a study of blood T cell repertoires in COVID-19. On the study more broadly: Collection of acute and convalescent COVID-19 samples took place in the United States, Italy and Spain. In each case, the material was cDNA or gDNA derived from T cells, B-cell-depleted T cells, or PBMCs.

Here immunoSEQ multiplex PCR was the method, and the copy in TCRdb shows in-frame clones only, minus some. The sample contains about 140,000 clones, 85% of which appear only once. Participant ages covered about 18 to 100 years across 20 to 30 US areas. CDR3 length: 13 amino acids. Germline V gene lookup returns CDR1 SQVTM and CDR2 ANQGSEA. The V gene end was trimmed by 1 base and the J gene end by 5 bases; junction bases not matched to a gene: 4. The sequence derives from a woman between 40 and 50 years old who had recovered from COVID-19. What was sequenced was PBMCs or T cells enriched from blood (not recorded which). V and J are TRBV29-1 and TRBJ2-7; 8 nucleotides agree with TRBD2. CDR3 in DNA: TGCAGCGTTGAAGGGCGGGGGGCGAACGAGCAGTACTTC. Residues: CSVEGRGANEQYF.